The sequence of this TCR beta chain was determined in a study of control samples from healthy donors and cancer patients. The repertoire was sequenced with immunoSEQ multiplex PCR; TCRdb's copy has only in-frame clones and lacks some. The data hold 120,000 or so clones, with 85% to 90% observed a single time. Trimming stripped 2 bases from V and 6 bases from J, with 7 bases between. In germline, CDR1 is MNHNS, CDR2 SASEGT. The CDR3 is 13 residues long. The sample consisted of PBMCs. The receptor's source is a woman aged 60-75 years with lung cancer. V usage is TRBV6-1 and J usage is TRBJ2-2, with D unresolved. The CDR3, as DNA: TGTGCCAGCAGTGAATGGGGTCCCGGGGAGCTGTTTTTT. Its translation: CASSEWGPGELFF.